Shown below are 5 T cell receptor beta chains from a single sample sequenced in a study of CD4+ T cells in melanoma. Assay: immunoSEQ multiplex PCR; the TCRdb copy retains only in-frame clones and omits some. The table lists about 11,000 clones, over 60% of them singletons. Source material: cells from a culture (not recorded whether cultured in vitro). The receptors here all came from a human donor with melanoma.

The chain has TRBV6-5 and TRBJ2-1; 14 nucleotides agree with TRBD2. Per the germline V gene, CDR1 is MNHEY and CDR2 is SVGAGI. With V trimmed by 6 bases and J by 14 bases, 6 bases remained unmatched. The CDR3 has 13 amino acids. The CDR3 sequence is CASRGTSGGSEFF. The CDR3 coding sequence is TGTGCCAGCAGGGGGACTAGCGGGGGTTCGGAGTTCTTC.

This rearrangement joins TRBV28 to TRBJ2-3; no firm D call. Between the trimmed V and J ends, which lost 3 bases and 0 bases, there was a span of 10 bases. Germline V CDR1 and CDR2: MDHEN, SYDVKM. The CDR3 sequence is 15 residues long. CDR3 in DNA: TGTGCCAGCAGTTTTCTGGGTCAAAGCACAGATACGCAGTATTTT. It is translated as CASSFLGQSTDTQYF.

The genes are TRBV30 and TRBJ1-6; TRBD1 matches at 8 bases. Per germline, CDR1 GTSNPN and CDR2 SVGIG (reference sequence). The CDR3 is 14 residues long. Losses at the gene ends were 0 bases for V and 10 bases for J; bases not matched to a gene: 5. In nucleotides, the CDR3 is TGTGCCTGGAGTGTGGGGACAGGACGGTCACCCCTCCACTTT. Encoded protein: CAWSVGTGRSPLHF. The complete variable domain, with remaining parts taken from reference TRBV30 and TRBJ1-6, reads SQTIHQWPATLVQPVGSPLSLECTVEGTSNPNLYWYRQAAGRGLQLLFYSVGIGQISSEVPQNLSASRPQDRQFILSSKKLLLSDSGFYLCAWSVGTGRSPLHFGNGTRLTVT.

This clone was seen only a few times. The gene calls are TRBV18 and TRBJ1-1, with D maybe TRBD1 (6 bases). The CDR3 has 16 amino acids. Germline CDR1 reads KGHSH; CDR2 reads LQKENI. V was pared by 2 bases and J by 0 bases, with 13 bases between. The CDR3 DNA sequence: TGTGCCAGCTCACCATTTGATCCAGGGGTGAACACTGAAGCTTTCTTT. Translated, it gives CASSPFDPGVNTEAFF.

V gene TRBV7-9 combines with J gene TRBJ1-6; D may be TRBD1 (5 bases). Trimming took 1 base from V and 13 from J, leaving 14 bases between them. CDR1 and CDR2 (germline): SEHNR, FQNEAQ (reference sequence). The CDR3 runs to 14 residues. DNA of the CDR3: TGTGCCAGCAGCTTAGGGGACGGAGCTCATCCCCTCCACTTT. Protein: CASSLGDGAHPLHF.